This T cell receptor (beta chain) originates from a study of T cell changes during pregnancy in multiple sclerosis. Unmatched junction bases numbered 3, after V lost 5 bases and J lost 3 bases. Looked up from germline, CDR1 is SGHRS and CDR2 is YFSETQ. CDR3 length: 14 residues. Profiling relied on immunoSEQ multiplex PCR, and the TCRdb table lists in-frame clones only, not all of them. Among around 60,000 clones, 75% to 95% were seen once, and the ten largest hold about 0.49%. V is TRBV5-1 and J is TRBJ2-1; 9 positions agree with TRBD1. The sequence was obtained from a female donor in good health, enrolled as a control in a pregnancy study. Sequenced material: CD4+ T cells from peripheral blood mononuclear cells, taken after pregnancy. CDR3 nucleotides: TGCGCCAGCAGTGGACAGGGGATCTACAATGAGCAGTTCTTC. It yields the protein CASSGQGIYNEQFF. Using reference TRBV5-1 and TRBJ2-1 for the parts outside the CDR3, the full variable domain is KAGVTQTPRYLIKTRGQQVTLSCSPISGHRSVSWYQQTPGQGLQFLFEYFSETQRNKGNFPGRFSGRQFSNSRSEMNVSTLELGDSALYLCASSGQGIYNEQFFGPGTRLTVL.